The present T cell receptor beta chain was sequenced within a study of liver allograft versus peripheral blood T cells. About the study: Transplanted livers and recipients' peripheral blood had their T cell receptor repertoires compared. Study-wide findings and caveats: Reportedly, liver allograft T cell receptor repertoires differed from peripheral blood ones.

By share, this clonotype ranks as medium-sized (0.01 to 0.1%). Its target is not known. Germline CDR1 KGHSH, CDR2 LQKENI. This CDR3 contains 14 residues. Trimming removed 5 bases at V and 1 base at J, with 12 bases between. TCRdb reanalysed the reads using MiXCR and keeps one entry per CDR3 protein. The sample yields over 15,000 distinct CDR3 sequences, approximately 20% seen once. The chain joins TRBV18 to TRBJ2-7, with a possible D match to TRBD1 (5 bases). This receptor was obtained from a human patient who had a liver transplant. Some T cells may be provided by the graft donor. CDR3 bases: TGTGCCAGCTCATCGACTGCAGGGTCCTACGAGCAGTACTTC. This gives the protein CASSSTAGSYEQYF.